The clone carrying this T cell receptor (beta chain) was recorded many times. No antigen is known for it. MiXCR was run by TCRdb on the 5' RACE reads, yielding one entry per CDR3 protein. The table records about 27,000 distinct CDR3 sequences, approximately 6.9% of them present only once. This entry belongs to a study of spatial heterogeneity in lung cancer. Study-wide background: TCR transcript abundance in tumor regions was strongly correlated with the T cell module score obtained from matched bulk RNA-seq. Study-level results: Sequencing reached an estimated coverage of tumor T cells that was only about 7% for alpha chains and over 11% for beta chains. Ubiquitous expanded TCR counts tracked ubiquitous nonsynonymous mutations, and regional counts tracked regional ones. Mutation counts in tumors were tracked by counts of expanded intratumoral alpha and beta TCRs.

Time point: sample taken at primary tumor resection. No cell sorting; template was whole RNA from tumor, lung tissue or PBMC. The sequenced sample was lung tumor tissue, obtained at surgery. This TCR derives from a male donor with early-stage non-small cell lung cancer.

This chain's CDR3 is CASSELGRGRTTEAFF. CDR3 sequence (DNA): TGTGCCAGCAGTGAATTGGGCAGGGGGAGAACAACTGAAGCTTTCTTT. This chain connects TRBV25-1 to TRBJ1-1; 7 nucleotides align to TRBD1. Germline CDR1 MGHDK, CDR2 SYGVNS. V lost 1 base, J lost 5 bases, and 10 bases stayed unmatched. The CDR3 extends over 16 amino acids.